This section outlines one T cell receptor beta chain sequence together with its context. Its matching antigen is unknown. Trimming cost V 6 bases and J 1 base; bases outside gene matches: 4. Germline CDR1 MNHNS, CDR2 SASEGT. CDR3 length equals 15 residues. Using immunoSEQ multiplex PCR, the repertoire was profiled, and TCRdb retains in-frame clones only, with some absent. This sample carries about 150,000 clones, less than 90% of them seen once, and the ten largest clones take around 3.4%. This record comes from a study of cytomegalovirus exposure and HLA in healthy donors. Background on the study: The 130 or so validation repertoires used the same platform as the approximately 700 first-cohort repertoires (as reported by a later analysis). Overall study results and limits: Rarity held for most TCR sequences, but there were some public TCRs that occurred in many donors. The classifier, whose performance was assessed in both the original and validation cohorts, reportedly diagnosed cytomegalovirus status with high specificity and sensitivity. Overall, about 160 TCR beta chains were annotated as cytomegalovirus-associated.

This chain uses TRBV6-1 with TRBJ1-2; 11 bases are shared with TRBD1. Sequencing was performed on PBMCs. This receptor was taken from a woman in her late teens or twenties in good health and CMV-seropositive. The CDR3 is CASRGQGGNNYGYTF. The DNA of the CDR3 is TGTGCCAGCAGGGGACAGGGGGGGAATAACTATGGCTACACCTTC.